The next 13 T cell receptor beta chains were all read from a single sample in a study of CD8 T cells in Susac syndrome. Reverse transcription of roughly 0.45 to 1 ug RNA used random hexamers. TCRdb redid the calling of the immunoSEQ multiplex PCR reads with MiXCR, one entry per CDR3 protein. The sample has 300,000 or so distinct CDR3 sequences, under 95% seen once. Sequenced: CD4+ T cells from PBMCs. These receptors came from a human donor with multiple sclerosis.

The J gene is TRBJ1-4, the V gene TRBV29-1; possible D gene TRBD1, 6 bases. The CDR3 runs to 10 residues. Germline values: CDR1 SQVTM, CDR2 ANQGSEA. The CDR3 sequence is CGGVVEKLFF. The CDR3 bases are TGCGGGGGCGTTGTCGAGAAACTGTTTTTT.

The sample holds one count of this clonotype. The chain uses TRBV12-3 or TRBV12-4 and TRBJ2-7, with D possibly being TRBD1 or TRBD2 (6 bases each). CDR3 length: 14 residues. V shed 6 bases and J shed 3 bases, with 15 bases lying between them. CDR3 bases: TGTGCCAGCAGCCCGCCCCGGGGGCTCTACGAGCAGTACTTC. The encoded protein is CASSPPRGLYEQYF.

The rearrangement uses TRBV19 and TRBJ2-2; 11 bases agree with TRBD2. CDR1 is LNHDA, CDR2 SQIVND, per germline (reference sequence). This CDR3 is 16 amino acids long. J was trimmed by 1 base and V by 5 bases; bases with no gene match: 3. CDR3 DNA: TGTGCCAGTAGTCTAGGGACTAGCGGGAACACCGGGGAGCTGTTTTTT. Translation: CASSLGTSGNTGELFF.

CDR3: CASTTGFAADTQYF. The CDR3 nucleotides are TGTGCCAGTACGACAGGGTTCGCGGCAGATACGCAGTATTTT. The J gene is TRBJ2-3, the V gene TRBV2; 7 nucleotides align to TRBD1. The junction had 10 bases not matched to a gene; V was cut back by 9 bases and J by 4 bases. The CDR3 totals 14 residues. The germline V gene encodes CDR1 SNHLY and CDR2 FYNNEI.

J is TRBJ2-5 and V is TRBV20-1; D is perhaps TRBD1 (7 bases). From germline, CDR1 is DFQATT and CDR2 SNEGSKA (reference sequence). The CDR3 length is 13 residues. The V end lost 6 bases, the J end lost 5 bases, and 16 bases lay between the germline ends. The CDR3 loop reads CSAPSTGRETQYF. CDR3 sequence (DNA): TGCAGTGCACCTTCGACAGGGAGGGAGACCCAGTACTTC.

This rearrangement joins TRBV20-1 to TRBJ2-7; 8 positions match TRBD2. Germline V lookup: CDR1 DFQATT, CDR2 SNEGSKA (reference sequence). J lost 5 bases, V lost 5 bases, and 17 bases had no gene match. The CDR3 runs to 16 residues. CDR3 nucleotide sequence: TGCAGTGCTCCGCATGCAAGGGGCGGACTAGCAAACGAGCAGTACTTC. This sequence encodes CSAPHARGGLANEQYF.

V is TRBV6-5 and J is TRBJ2-5; tentative D call: TRBD2 (6 bases). Trimming removed 0 bases at V and 4 bases at J, with 9 bases between. This CDR3 spans 14 amino acids. Germline V gene lookup returns CDR1 MNHEY and CDR2 SVGAGI. The CDR3 DNA follows: TGTGCCAGCAGTTACTCCGCGGGATTAGAGACCCAGTACTTC. Translated: CASSYSAGLETQYF.

The rearrangement joins TRBV11-1 to TRBJ2-3; D unclear. Germline values: CDR1 SGHAT, CDR2 FQDESV (reference sequence). This CDR3 is built from 15 residues. Trimming removed 5 bases from V and 4 bases from J, with 16 bases in between. The CDR3 sequence is CASSLQSGPADTQYF. For the CDR3, the DNA is TGTGCCAGCAGCCTCCAATCCGGGCCGGCAGATACGCAGTATTTT.

The table lists this clonotype with a count of one. The chain is built from TRBV7-2 and TRBJ1-2, with a tentative D call TRBD1 (6 bases). This CDR3 contains 14 residues. Germline CDR1 is SGHTA and CDR2 is FQGNSA. The V gene lost 2 bases and the J gene lost 8 bases, with 15 bases spanning the gap. CDR3 DNA sequence: TGTGCCAGCAGCTTACCCGCAGGGGTTGGAGGCTACACCTTC. The encoded protein is CASSLPAGVGGYTF. Combining the CDR3 with reference TRBV7-2 and TRBJ1-2 gives the whole variable domain GAGVSQSPSNKVTEKGKDVELRCDPISGHTALYWYRQSLGQGLEFLIYFQGNSAPDKSGLPSDRFSAERTGGSVSTLTIQRTQQEDSAVYLCASSLPAGVGGYTFGSGTRLTVV.

This rearrangement joins TRBV29-1 to TRBJ1-2, with 7 bases matching TRBD1. The V gene end was trimmed by 0 bases and the J gene end by 8 bases; junction bases not matched to a gene: 9. The germline V gene has CDR1 SQVTM and CDR2 ANQGSEA. CDR3 length: 14 amino acids. The CDR3 coding sequence is TGCAGCGTTGAAGATTACGCAGGGGGAGGGGGCTACACCTTC. Its translation: CSVEDYAGGGGYTF.

The chain combines TRBV6-5 with TRBJ2-1, with D possibly TRBD1 on 6 matching bases. From germline, CDR1 is MNHEY and CDR2 SVGAGI. This CDR3 has 13 residues. The V end lost 6 bases, the J end lost 5 bases, and 11 bases lay between the germline ends. The CDR3 region is CASSRQVHNEQFF. The CDR3 DNA follows: TGTGCCAGCAGCCGACAGGTACACAATGAGCAGTTCTTC.

The V call is TRBV6-2 or TRBV6-3, the J call TRBJ1-1; TRBD1 might be the D (6 bases). Trimming left V 8 bases short and J 7 bases short, with 20 bases between. The germline CDR1 and CDR2 sequences are MNHEY and SVGEGT. The CDR3 contains 14 residues. CDR3 sequence reads: CASGSGGGEFEAFF. In DNA form, the CDR3 reads TGTGCCAGCGGATCTGGGGGCGGAGAATTTGAAGCTTTCTTT.

This rearrangement joins TRBV7-9 to TRBJ1-1, with TRBD1 as a possible D gene (5 bases). Per the germline V gene, CDR1 is SEHNR and CDR2 is FQNEAQ (reference sequence). The CDR3 has 15 residues. V lost 5 bases and J lost 1, with 14 bases in between. The CDR3 protein is CASSPWGTPNTEAFF. CDR3 bases: TGTGCCAGCAGCCCGTGGGGCACACCGAACACTGAAGCTTTCTTT.